This TCR beta chain emerged from a study of blood T cell repertoires in COVID-19. Assay: immunoSEQ multiplex PCR; the TCRdb copy retains only in-frame clones and omits some. The sample carries over 200,000 clones, 85% to 90% recorded once. Per the germline V gene, CDR1 is MGHDK and CDR2 is SYGVNS. This CDR3 has 13 amino acids. V lost 2 bases and J 5 bases, leaving 10 bases between the germline ends. Cohort assignment relied on participant-reported clinical history. This chain connects TRBV25-1 to TRBJ2-7; D is ambiguous. The receptor was isolated from a man aged 18-30 years who had recovered from COVID-19. The sample comprised PBMCs or T cells enriched from blood (not recorded which). The CDR3 DNA is TGTGCCAGCAGTGAAGGCGGCTGGGACGAGCAGTACTTC. This gives the protein CASSEGGWDEQYF.